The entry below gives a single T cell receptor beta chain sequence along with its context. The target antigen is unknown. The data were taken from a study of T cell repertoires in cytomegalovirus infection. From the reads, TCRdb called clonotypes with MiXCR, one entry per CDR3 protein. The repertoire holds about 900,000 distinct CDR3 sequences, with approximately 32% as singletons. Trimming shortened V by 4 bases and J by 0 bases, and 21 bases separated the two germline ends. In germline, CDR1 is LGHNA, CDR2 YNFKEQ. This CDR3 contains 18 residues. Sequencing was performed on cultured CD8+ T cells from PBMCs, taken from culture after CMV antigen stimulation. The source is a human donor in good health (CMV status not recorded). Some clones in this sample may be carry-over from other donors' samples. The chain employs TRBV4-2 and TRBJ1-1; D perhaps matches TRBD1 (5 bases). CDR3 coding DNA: TGTGCCAGCAGCCCCGAAGGACATCGCACACCCATGAACACTGAAGCTTTCTTT. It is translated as CASSPEGHRTPMNTEAFF.